The clone carrying this T cell receptor (beta chain) was seen a handful of times. As yet, its antigen is unknown. The germline V and J ends were trimmed by 0 bases and 7 bases, with 10 bases remaining between them. Germline CDR1 MNHEY, CDR2 SVGAGI. The CDR3 has 14 amino acids. PCR primers comprised 60 Vbeta and 13 Jbeta primers. Some clones are missing from TCRdb's copy, which holds only in-frame ones; the method was immunoSEQ multiplex PCR. The repertoire consists of 100,000 to 150,000 clones, with around three quarters occurring once and the leading ten covering roughly 1.9%. The data were obtained in a study of cytomegalovirus exposure and HLA in healthy donors. Study results and limitations: A later analysis reported that several of the most significant clusters appeared to be linked to common viral pathogens, among them Epstein-Barr virus. TCR beta V- and J-gene trimming, according to a later analysis, was linked to a missense DCLRE1C variant.

This receptor was obtained from a woman between 45 and 60 years old in good health and CMV-seronegative. The sample taken for sequencing was PBMCs. The chain couples TRBV6-5 to TRBJ2-1, with a possible D match to TRBD2 (5 bases). CDR3 sequence (DNA): TGTGCCAGCAGTTACTCCGGGGTCCGAAATGAGCAGTTCTTC. It yields the protein CASSYSGVRNEQFF.